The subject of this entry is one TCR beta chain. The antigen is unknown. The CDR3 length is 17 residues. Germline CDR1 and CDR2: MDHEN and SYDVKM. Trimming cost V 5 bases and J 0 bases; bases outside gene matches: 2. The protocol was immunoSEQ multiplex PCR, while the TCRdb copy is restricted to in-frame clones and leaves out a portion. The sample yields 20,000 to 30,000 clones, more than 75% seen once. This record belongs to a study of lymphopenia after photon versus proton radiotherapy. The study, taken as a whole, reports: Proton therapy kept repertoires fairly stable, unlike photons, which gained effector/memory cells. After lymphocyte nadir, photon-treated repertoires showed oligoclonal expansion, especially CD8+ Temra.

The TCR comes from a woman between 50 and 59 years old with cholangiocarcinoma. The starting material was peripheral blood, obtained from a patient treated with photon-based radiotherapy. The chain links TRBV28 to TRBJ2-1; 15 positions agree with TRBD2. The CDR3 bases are TGTGCCAGCAGTGGGACTAGCGGGGGGCGCTCCTACAATGAGCAGTTCTTC. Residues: CASSGTSGGRSYNEQFF.